Described below is a single T cell receptor (beta chain) sequence and its context. What it recognizes is unknown. With no exception, relapse followed autologous stem cell transplantation in all patients, and brentuximab vedotin exposure varied. This sample was included in a study of PD-1 blockade in classical Hodgkin lymphoma. Profiling relied on immunoSEQ multiplex PCR, and the TCRdb table lists in-frame clones only, not all of them. The table shows 65,000 to 95,000 clones, with roughly nine tenths occurring only once. The CDR3 consists of 14 residues. Germline-derived CDR1 and CDR2 are MNHNS and SASEGT. The ends lost 2 bases at V and 5 bases at J; junction bases unmatched: 3. General study points: Undefined causes, possibly disease activity or prior therapy, underlie the repertoire differences. Baseline diversity in complete responders resembled that of newly diagnosed patients.

V gene TRBV6-1 combines with J gene TRBJ1-5, with 7 bases fitting TRBD1. The sequence was obtained from a human donor with classical Hodgkin lymphoma. Specimen: peripheral blood mononuclear cells (PBMCs), collected at baseline. The CDR3 DNA reads as TGTGCCAGCAGTGAAAAAGGGGGCCATCAGCCCCAGCATTTT. It is translated as CASSEKGGHQPQHF.